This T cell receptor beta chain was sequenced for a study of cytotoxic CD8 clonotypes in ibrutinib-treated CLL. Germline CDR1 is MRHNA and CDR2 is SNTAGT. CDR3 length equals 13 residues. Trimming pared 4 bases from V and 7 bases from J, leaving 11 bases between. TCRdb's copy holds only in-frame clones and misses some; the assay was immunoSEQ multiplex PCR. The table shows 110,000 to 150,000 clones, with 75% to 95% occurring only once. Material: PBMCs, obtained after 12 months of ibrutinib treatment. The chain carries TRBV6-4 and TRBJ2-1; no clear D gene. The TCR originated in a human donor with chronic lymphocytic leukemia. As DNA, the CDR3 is TGTGCCAGCAGTGTATTGACTGGGAATGAGCAGTTCTTC. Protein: CASSVLTGNEQFF.